What follows are 29 T cell receptor beta chains derived from one specimen sequenced in a study of long-term antiretroviral therapy in people with HIV. Sequencing relied on immunoSEQ assay v3.0, run at survey level. This table comes from immunoSEQ multiplex PCR, and its TCRdb copy is limited to in-frame clones, with some not included. The sample lists approximately 21,000 clones, 82% occurring once. The specimen comprised unsorted PBMCs, sampled at the start of antiretroviral therapy. The receptors derive from a man aged 45-65 years with HIV.

The J gene is TRBJ2-7, the V gene TRBV4-3; possibly TRBD1 or TRBD2 for D (5 bases each). This CDR3 spans 14 amino acids. Trimming took 0 bases from V and 9 from J, leaving 15 bases between them. Germline CDR1 reads LGHNA; CDR2 reads YSLEER. CDR3 sequence: CASSQDRNEGRQYF. The CDR3 region has the DNA TGCGCCAGCAGCCAAGATAGAAACGAGGGGAGGCAGTACTTC.

This chain joins TRBV9 and TRBJ1-1, with D maybe TRBD1 (5 bases). Germline V gives CDR1 SGDLS, CDR2 YYNGEE. This CDR3 has 15 amino acids. The V and J ends lost 0 bases and 0 bases respectively, with 9 bases between them. Here the CDR3 reads CASSVASGMNTEAFF. In nucleotides, the CDR3 is TGTGCCAGCAGCGTAGCGTCAGGGATGAACACTGAAGCTTTCTTT. Using reference TRBV9 and TRBJ1-1 for the parts outside the CDR3, the full variable domain is DSGVTQTPKHLITATGQRVTLRCSPRSGDLSVYWYQQSLDQGLQFLIQYYNGEERAKGNILERFSAQQFPDLHSELNLSSLELGDSALYFCASSVASGMNTEAFFGQGTRLTVV.

This chain joins TRBV7-9 and TRBJ1-2, with 12 bases fitting TRBD1. CDR3 length: 18 residues. V trimming: 5 bases; J trimming: 3 bases; junction bases outside the gene matches: 13. Germline V CDR1 and CDR2: SEHNR, FQNEAQ (reference sequence). CDR3 nucleotides: TGTGCCAGCAGCATTTCAGGAGGGGACAGGGGGCTATACTATGGCTACACCTTC. Translation gives CASSISGGDRGLYYGYTF.

The chain recombines TRBV7-2 with TRBJ2-7, with 14 positions matching TRBD2. The germline CDR1 and CDR2 sequences are SGHTA and FQGNSA. CDR3 size: 18 residues. The J segment lost 4 bases and the V segment lost 5 bases, leaving 13 bases of the junction unmatched. The CDR3, as DNA: TGTGCCAGCAGCCCAGGGGGGACTAGCGGGAGATATGAATACGAGCAGTACTTC. The encoded protein is CASSPGGTSGRYEYEQYF.

The table lists this clone with a few counts. V usage is TRBV7-9 and J usage is TRBJ1-3; 8 nucleotides match TRBD1. The CDR3 consists of 16 residues. The J segment lost 4 bases and the V segment lost 4 bases, leaving 9 bases of the junction unmatched. Germline V gene data show CDR1 as SEHNR and CDR2 as FQNEAQ (reference sequence). The CDR3 nucleotides read TGTGCCAGCAGCTCAAAAGATGGGACAGGCGGAAACACCATATATTTT. Translation gives CASSSKDGTGGNTIYF.

This rearrangement joins TRBV7-2 to TRBJ2-7; perhaps TRBD1 as D (5 bases). Trimming took 2 bases from V and 3 from J, leaving 5 bases between them. The CDR3 is 12 amino acids. Germline V gives CDR1 SGHTA, CDR2 FQGNSA. CDR3 in amino acids: CASSLTGYEQYF. CDR3 bases: TGTGCCAGCAGCTTAACAGGCTACGAGCAGTACTTC.

In this sample, this clone turned up a few times. The J gene is TRBJ1-2, the V gene TRBV7-2, with TRBD1 matching 8 bases. CDR3 size: 16 residues. Germline V gene sequence: CDR1 SGHTA, CDR2 FQGNSA. Unmatched junction bases numbered 12, after V lost 1 base and J lost 8 bases. The CDR3 spells CASSLVTGEVLKGYTF. The DNA of the CDR3 is TGTGCCAGCAGCTTAGTGACAGGGGAAGTCCTGAAGGGCTACACCTTC.

This clone was detected only once. The V and J genes are TRBV27 and TRBJ2-3; 10 bases agree with TRBD1. Germline-derived CDR1 and CDR2 are MNHEY and SMNVEV (reference sequence). The CDR3 extends over 16 amino acids. V lost 5 bases and J lost 3; bases outside the gene matches: 8. CDR3 nucleotide sequence: TGTGCCAGCAGTCCCCGACAGGGGGCTTGGACAGATACGCAGTATTTT. Translation: CASSPRQGAWTDTQYF.

V usage is TRBV6-1 and J usage is TRBJ1-1; D might be TRBD1 (6 bases). Germline CDR1 reads MNHNS; CDR2 reads SASEGT. CDR3 length: 13 amino acids. Trimming left V 4 bases short and J 3 bases short, with 9 bases between. The CDR3, as DNA: TGTGCCAGCAGTGCAACAGGGTACACTGAAGCTTTCTTT. Translation gives CASSATGYTEAFF.

The rearrangement joins TRBV11-3 to TRBJ1-1, with TRBD1 matching 7 bases. The CDR3 length is 14 residues. After removal of 3 bases from V and 1 base from J, the junction contained 2 bases not matched to a gene. From germline, CDR1 is SGHNT and CDR2 YENEEA. This CDR3 reads CASSFRGGNTEAFF. The CDR3 DNA reads as TGTGCCAGCAGCTTCAGGGGGGGGAACACTGAAGCTTTCTTT.

The chain is built from TRBV6-1 and TRBJ2-3; 13 nucleotides match TRBD2. The V and J ends lost 2 bases and 1 base, in that order; junction bases with no gene match: 3. The CDR3 covers 17 residues. From germline, CDR1 is MNHNS and CDR2 SASEGT. The CDR3 coding sequence is TGTGCCAGCAGTGAAAGGACTAGCGGGGGACGCACAGATACGCAGTATTTT. This translates into CASSERTSGGRTDTQYF.

The gene calls are TRBV10-3 and TRBJ1-2; 10 bases agree with TRBD1. Trimming at V came to 0 bases and at J to 4 bases, leaving 23 bases not matched to a gene. The CDR3 runs to 22 residues. From germline, CDR1 is ENHRY and CDR2 SYGVKD. The CDR3 region has the DNA TGTGCCATCAGTGAGTCTCTGGGTTATCGACGGGACAGGGGTGCCGAACCCTATGGCTACACCTTC. Amino acid sequence: CAISESLGYRRDRGAEPYGYTF.

This chain links TRBV7-9 with TRBJ1-1; D possibly corresponds to TRBD1 (5 bases). The CDR3 loop spans 14 amino acids. Trimming removed 3 bases at V and 3 bases at J, with 11 bases between. Germline-derived CDR1 and CDR2 are SEHNR and FQNEAQ (reference sequence). The CDR3 reads CASSFAGFDTEAFF. The CDR3 nucleotides are TGTGCCAGCAGCTTCGCAGGGTTTGACACTGAAGCTTTCTTT.

This chain uses TRBV4-3 with TRBJ1-2; tentative D call: TRBD1 (5 bases). There are 14 residues in the CDR3. Germline loops: CDR1 LGHNA, CDR2 YSLEER. Trimming removed 0 bases from V and 6 bases from J, with 11 bases in between. CDR3 in amino acids: CASSQDGGGNGYTF. For the CDR3, the DNA is TGCGCCAGCAGCCAAGATGGGGGGGGGAATGGCTACACCTTC.

This chain links TRBV2 with TRBJ2-7; 11 nucleotides match TRBD2. J was trimmed by 9 bases and V by 10 bases; bases with no gene match: 8. Germline V gene sequence: CDR1 SNHLY, CDR2 FYNNEI. The CDR3 sequence is 12 residues long. In DNA, the CDR3 is TGTGCCATCCTAATAGCGGGAGGGGTGCAGTACTTC. Translation: CAILIAGGVQYF.

V usage is TRBV6-6 and J usage is TRBJ1-2; D might be TRBD1 (5 bases). The CDR3 has 13 amino acids. CDR1 is MNHNY and CDR2 is SVGAGI in the germline V gene (reference sequence). V was trimmed by 2 bases and J by 8 bases, leaving 12 bases between them. The CDR3 is CASSYNQGEGYTF. CDR3 nucleotide sequence: TGTGCCAGCAGTTACAACCAGGGTGAAGGCTACACCTTC.

This chain's CDR3 is CASSLPRTSGRAGVAKNIQYF. The CDR3 coding sequence is TGTGCCAGCAGTTTGCCTAGGACTAGCGGGAGGGCGGGAGTAGCCAAAAACATTCAGTACTTC. This chain joins TRBV27 and TRBJ2-4; 15 positions match TRBD2. The CDR3 is made up of 21 amino acids. J gave up 0 bases and V 3 bases, and 12 bases lay outside the gene matches. Per germline, CDR1 MNHEY and CDR2 SMNVEV (reference sequence).

This clone occurred once. This chain links TRBV25-1 with TRBJ2-7; D possibly uses TRBD1 or TRBD2 (6 bases each). The CDR3 has 14 residues. Trimming took 4 bases from V and 2 from J, leaving 12 bases between them. Germline-derived CDR1 and CDR2 are MGHDK and SYGVNS. This CDR3 reads CASSAVRGPYEQYF. The CDR3 nucleotides are TGTGCCAGCAGTGCCGTTCGGGGGCCCTACGAGCAGTACTTC.

This chain connects TRBV5-1 to TRBJ1-1; D may be TRBD1 (6 bases). This CDR3 comprises 14 residues. The V gene lost 4 bases and the J gene lost 1 base, with 11 bases spanning the gap. CDR1 and CDR2 (germline): SGHRS, YFSETQ. The CDR3 loop reads CASSNEGQNTEAFF. The CDR3 DNA follows: TGCGCCAGCAGCAACGAGGGACAGAACACTGAAGCTTTCTTT.

The genes are TRBV4-3 and TRBJ1-4; no firm D call. Germline lookup yields CDR1 LGHNA and CDR2 YSLEER. Trimming shortened V by 0 bases and J by 7 bases, and 6 bases separated the two germline ends. The CDR3 extends over 13 amino acids. In nucleotides, the CDR3 is TGCGCCAGCAGCCAAGAGTCCGGTGAAAAACTGTTTTTT. Translated: CASSQESGEKLFF.

This chain connects TRBV10-3 to TRBJ2-7; TRBD1 or TRBD2 may be the D gene (5 bases each). Germline CDR1 reads ENHRY; CDR2 reads SYGVKD. The CDR3 sequence is 15 residues long. Deletions cut 5 bases from V and 3 bases from J, with 17 bases between. The CDR3 nucleotides are TGTGCCATCAGTTCGAGCAGGGAGTACTACTACGAGCAGTACTTC. It codes for CAISSSREYYYEQYF.

The chain combines TRBV19 with TRBJ1-2, with 7 bases aligning to TRBD1. The germline V gene has CDR1 LNHDA and CDR2 SQIVND (reference sequence). This CDR3 spans 10 amino acids. V was pared by 11 bases and J by 5 bases, with 2 bases of the junction left unmatched. The CDR3 DNA is TGTGCCGTACAGGGGTATGGCTACACCTTC. It translates to CAVQGYGYTF. The whole variable domain, filled in from reference TRBV19 and TRBJ1-2, reads DGGITQSPKYLFRKEGQNVTLSCEQNLNHDAMYWYRQDPGQGLRLIYYSQIVNDFQKGDIAEGYSVSREKKESFPLTVTSAQKNPTAFYLCAVQGYGYTFGSGTRLTVV.

The chain couples TRBV10-3 to TRBJ2-7; the match to TRBD1 covers 7 bases. V trimming: 9 bases; J trimming: 7 bases; junction bases outside the gene matches: 15. The CDR3 runs 14 residues. Per germline, CDR1 ENHRY and CDR2 SYGVKD. This CDR3 reads CAMKSTGTAREQYF. The CDR3 DNA sequence: TGTGCCATGAAATCGACAGGGACCGCGAGGGAGCAGTACTTC.

V and J are TRBV18 and TRBJ1-6; D may be TRBD1 (6 bases). Trimming took 2 bases from V and 7 from J, leaving 15 bases between them. The germline V gene encodes CDR1 KGHSH and CDR2 LQKENI. CDR3 length: 16 amino acids. This CDR3 is CASSPSRTDGNSPLHF. The CDR3 nucleotides are TGTGCCAGCTCACCATCCCGGACAGACGGGAATTCACCCCTCCACTTT.

This clone was seen only once. The V gene is TRBV5-4, the J gene TRBJ2-5, with a tentative D call TRBD1 (6 bases). Germline V gene data show CDR1 as SGHNT and CDR2 as YYREEE (reference sequence). The CDR3 covers 13 residues. The germline V and J ends were trimmed by 5 bases and 5 bases, with 13 bases remaining between them. The CDR3 protein is CASSPDRWETQYF. The CDR3 nucleotides are TGTGCCAGCAGTCCGGACAGATGGGAGACCCAGTACTTC.

This chain links TRBV11-3 with TRBJ2-7; D call uncertain. The CDR3 runs 12 residues. The V and J ends lost 4 bases and 4 bases respectively, with 8 bases between them. The germline gives CDR1 SGHNT, CDR2 YENEEA. The CDR3 protein is CASSSTVYEQYF. CDR3 nucleotide sequence: TGTGCCAGCAGCTCTACGGTGTACGAGCAGTACTTC.

The chain links TRBV4-3 to TRBJ1-1; maybe TRBD1 (5 bases). The germline gives CDR1 LGHNA, CDR2 YSLEER. V lost 4 bases and J lost 0, with 12 bases in between. This CDR3 contains 15 residues. CDR3 residues: CASSRGVGMNTEAFF. CDR3 coding DNA: TGCGCCAGCAGCCGAGGGGTTGGTATGAACACTGAAGCTTTCTTT.

The chain is built from TRBV20-1 and TRBJ2-7; D is unclear. The CDR3 is 11 residues long. Trimming left V 3 bases short and J 3 bases short, with 6 bases between. Germline V gives CDR1 DFQATT, CDR2 SNEGSKA (reference sequence). CDR3 residues: CSARGNYEQYF. CDR3 nucleotides: TGCAGTGCTAGGGGGAACTACGAGCAGTACTTC.

J is TRBJ2-7 and V is TRBV9; D not certain. V was trimmed by 4 bases and J by 5 bases, leaving 19 bases between them. The germline gives CDR1 SGDLS, CDR2 YYNGEE. The CDR3 runs to 15 residues. DNA of the CDR3: TGTGCCAGCAGCTCCCACGAGGCCCACTACCACGAGCAGTACTTC. Protein sequence: CASSSHEAHYHEQYF.